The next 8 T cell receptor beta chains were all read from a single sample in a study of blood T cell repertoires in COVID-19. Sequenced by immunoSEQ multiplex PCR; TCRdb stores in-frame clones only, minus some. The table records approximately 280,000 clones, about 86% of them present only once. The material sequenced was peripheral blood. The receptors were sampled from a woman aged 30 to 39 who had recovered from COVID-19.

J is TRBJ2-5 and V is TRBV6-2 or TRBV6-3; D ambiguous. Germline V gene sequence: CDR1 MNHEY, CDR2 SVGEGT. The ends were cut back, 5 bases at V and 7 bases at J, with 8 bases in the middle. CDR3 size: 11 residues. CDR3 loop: CASSRFGTQYF. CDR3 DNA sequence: TGTGCCAGCAGTCGGTTTGGGACCCAGTACTTC.

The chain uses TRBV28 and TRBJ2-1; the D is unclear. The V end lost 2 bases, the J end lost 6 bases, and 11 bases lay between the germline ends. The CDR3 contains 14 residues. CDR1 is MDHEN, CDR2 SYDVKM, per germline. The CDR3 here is CASSLLVGPNEQFF. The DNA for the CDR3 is TGTGCCAGCAGTTTACTAGTGGGTCCCAATGAGCAGTTCTTC.

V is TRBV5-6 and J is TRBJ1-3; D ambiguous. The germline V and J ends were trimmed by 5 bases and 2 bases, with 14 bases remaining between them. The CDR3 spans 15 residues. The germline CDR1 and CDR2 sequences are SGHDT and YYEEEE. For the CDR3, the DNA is TGTGCCAGCAGTTCTCGACGAGGGCCTGGAAACACCATATATTTT. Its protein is CASSSRRGPGNTIYF.

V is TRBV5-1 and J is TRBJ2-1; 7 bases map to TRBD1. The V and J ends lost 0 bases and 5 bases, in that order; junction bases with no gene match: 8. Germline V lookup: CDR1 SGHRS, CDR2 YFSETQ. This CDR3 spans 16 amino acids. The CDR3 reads CASSLAGGQPNNEQFF. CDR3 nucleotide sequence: TGCGCCAGCAGCTTGGCAGGGGGACAGCCAAACAATGAGCAGTTCTTC.

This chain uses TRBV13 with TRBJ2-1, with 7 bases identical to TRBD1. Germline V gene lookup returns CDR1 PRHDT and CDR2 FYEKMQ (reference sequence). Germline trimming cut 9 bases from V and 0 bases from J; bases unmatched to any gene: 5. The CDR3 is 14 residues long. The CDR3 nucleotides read TGTGCCAGTTCGGGACAGCGCTCCTACAATGAGCAGTTCTTC. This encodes CASSGQRSYNEQFF.

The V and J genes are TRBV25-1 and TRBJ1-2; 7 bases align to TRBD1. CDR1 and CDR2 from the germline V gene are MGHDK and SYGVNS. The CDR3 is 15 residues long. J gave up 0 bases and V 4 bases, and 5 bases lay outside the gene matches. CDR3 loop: CASSAGGQPNYGYTF. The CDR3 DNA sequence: TGTGCCAGCAGTGCAGGGGGACAACCTAACTATGGCTACACCTTC.

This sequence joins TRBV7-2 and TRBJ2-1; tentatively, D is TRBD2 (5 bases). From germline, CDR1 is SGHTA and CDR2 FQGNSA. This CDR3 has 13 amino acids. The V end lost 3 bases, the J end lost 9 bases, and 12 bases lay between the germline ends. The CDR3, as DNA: TGTGCCAGCAGCTTTGAACTCGGAGGTGAGCAGTTCTTC. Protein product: CASSFELGGEQFF.

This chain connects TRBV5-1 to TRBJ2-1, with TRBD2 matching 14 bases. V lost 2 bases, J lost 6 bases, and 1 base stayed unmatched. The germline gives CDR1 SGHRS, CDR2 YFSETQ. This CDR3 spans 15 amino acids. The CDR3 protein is CASSFGLAGGNEQFF. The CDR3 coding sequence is TGCGCCAGCAGCTTCGGACTAGCGGGAGGCAATGAGCAGTTCTTC.